The 25 T cell receptor beta chains presented below share a single source sample, sequenced in a study of blood T cells in healthy people across ages. Using a J-beta primer mix together with a sample-barcoded 5' primer, a second PCR was run for roughly 6 to 12 cycles. TCRdb re-called the 5' RACE reads through MiXCR, storing one row per CDR3 protein. The data hold approximately 2,000,000 distinct CDR3 sequences, with around 40% observed a single time. Sequencing was done on a sample of blood. Receptors were obtained from a human donor in good health.

Points on this clonotype: The germline gene is not matched at one end of the junction; a read error may be the cause. The rearrangement uses TRBV7-2 and TRBJ2-1, with D perhaps TRBD2 (5 bases). The germline V gene encodes CDR1 SGHTA and CDR2 FQGNSA. There are 14 residues in the CDR3. CDR3 in DNA: TGTGCCGGCAGCCCCCGGGGAATCTACAATGAGCAGTTCTTC. It translates to CAGSPRGIYNEQFF. The full variable domain, completed using reference TRBV7-2 and TRBJ2-1, is GAGVSQSPSNKVTEKGKDVELRCDPISGHTALYWYRQSLGQGLEFLIYFQGNSAPDKSGLPSDRFSAERTGGSVSTLTIQRTQQEDSAVYLCAGSPRGIYNEQFFGPGTRLTVL.

This clonotype was detected only once. The V gene is TRBV9, the J gene TRBJ2-1, with D unclear. The germline V and J ends were trimmed by 1 base and 2 bases, with 10 bases remaining between them. In germline, CDR1 is SGDLS, CDR2 YYNGEE. This CDR3 region has 15 residues. CDR3 protein: CASSVISTAYNEQFF. DNA of the CDR3: TGTGCCAGCAGCGTAATTAGTACGGCCTACAATGAGCAGTTCTTC.

The J gene is TRBJ1-6, the V gene TRBV20-1, with D uncertain. Between the trimmed V and J ends, which lost 4 bases and 8 bases, there was a span of 12 bases. There are 13 residues in the CDR3. The germline CDR1 and CDR2 sequences are DFQATT and SNEGSKA (reference sequence). CDR3 in amino acids: CSATYTGDSPLHF. The CDR3 DNA follows: TGCAGTGCTACCTACACCGGGGATTCACCCCTCCACTTT.

This clonotype appeared a few times. The chain employs TRBV7-2 and TRBJ2-7; 11 positions agree with TRBD2. Trimming cost V 2 bases and J 2 bases; bases outside gene matches: 11. This CDR3 is built from 18 residues. Germline V gene data show CDR1 as SGHTA and CDR2 as FQGNSA. The CDR3 DNA reads TGTGCCAGCAGCTTATCAGCTAGCGGGGGGTCCATCCCCTACGAGCAGTACTTC. This codes for CASSLSASGGSIPYEQYF.

The chain couples TRBV30 to TRBJ2-4; tentative D call: TRBD2 (5 bases). TRBJ2-7 explains the end of the DNA better; the J call may be wrong. CDR3 size: 15 residues. Germline assignment: CDR1 GTSNPN and CDR2 SVGIG (reference sequence). CDR3 amino acids: CAWSVIWRANVEQYF. CDR3 bases: TGTGCCTGGAGTGTAATCTGGCGGGCTAACGTCGAGCAGTACTTC.

The rearrangement joins TRBV20-1 to TRBJ1-1, with 9 bases lining up with TRBD1. Trimming at V came to 0 bases and at J to 1 base, leaving 6 bases not matched to a gene. Germline CDR1 reads DFQATT; CDR2 reads SNEGSKA (reference sequence). This CDR3 region has 16 residues. CDR3 bases: TGCAGTGCTAGAGAGTTAAGGGACAGGGAGAACACTGAAGCTTTCTTT. Its translation is CSARELRDRENTEAFF.

As regards this clonotype: This may be a read error, as it is one base from a much larger clone. Here the CDR3 DNA reads TGCGCCAGCAGCACGGGACCAGGGGAGTACAATGAGCAGTTCTTC. Its translation is CASSTGPGEYNEQFF. The rearrangement uses TRBV5-1 and TRBJ2-1; D might be TRBD1 (6 bases). V lost 4 bases, J lost 4 bases, and 15 bases lay in between. Germline V CDR1 and CDR2: SGHRS, YFSETQ. The CDR3 has 15 residues.

Notes on this clonotype: Its ends do not fully match the called genes, so a read error is possible. The chain combines TRBV7-8 with TRBJ2-1; either TRBD1 or TRBD2 may supply D (6 bases each). There are 15 residues in the CDR3. CDR1 and CDR2 from the germline V gene are SGHVS and FQNEAQ. Here the CDR3 reads CASSSCPGAYNGQFF. The CDR3 nucleotides are TGTGCCAGCAGCTCCTGCCCGGGGGCCTACAATGGGCAGTTCTTC.

The rearrangement uses TRBV20-1 and TRBJ2-7; 8 nucleotides align to TRBD1. This CDR3 has 14 amino acids. Germline V gives CDR1 DFQATT, CDR2 SNEGSKA (reference sequence). V lost 3 bases and J lost 6; bases outside the gene matches: 10. DNA of the CDR3: TGCAGTGCTAGTTGGGGACAGGAGCTCTCCGAGCAGTACTTC. Its translation is CSASWGQELSEQYF.

The chain recombines TRBV28 with TRBJ2-3, with TRBD2 matching over 9 bases. Trimming took 8 bases from V and 5 from J; bases not matched to a gene: 14. Germline V gives CDR1 MDHEN, CDR2 SYDVKM. The CDR3 consists of 16 residues. This CDR3 reads CASGTPERGDGDTQYF. The CDR3 nucleotides read TGTGCCAGCGGCACCCCGGAGCGGGGGGATGGAGATACGCAGTATTTT.

V and J are TRBV11-2 and TRBJ2-7; D could derive from TRBD1 or TRBD2 (5 bases each). Germline V gene sequence: CDR1 SGHAT, CDR2 FQNNGV. V was shortened by 7 bases and J by 0 bases, with 16 bases between the two germline ends. This CDR3 region has 15 residues. The CDR3 here is CASNQGVGTSYEQYF. Here the CDR3 DNA reads TGTGCCAGCAACCAAGGTGTGGGGACCTCCTACGAGCAGTACTTC.

The chain uses TRBV3-1 and TRBJ2-7; D possibly uses TRBD1 or TRBD2 (5 bases each). Trimming stripped 6 bases from V and 2 bases from J, with 14 bases between. There are 14 residues in the CDR3. Per the germline V gene, CDR1 is LGHDT and CDR2 is YNNKEL (reference sequence). CDR3 nucleotides: TGTGCCAGCAGTTACGAGGGACGGCCCTACGAGCAGTACTTC. This gives the protein CASSYEGRPYEQYF.

This clonotype has just a few counts. This chain connects TRBV20-1 to TRBJ1-4, with D maybe TRBD1 (5 bases). V lost 4 bases and J 5 bases, leaving 11 bases between the germline ends. This CDR3 is 13 amino acids long. The V gene's germline CDR1 is DFQATT and CDR2 SNEGSKA (reference sequence). The CDR3 loop reads CSATGGENEKLFF. CDR3 coding DNA: TGCAGTGCTACAGGAGGGGAGAATGAAAAACTGTTTTTT.

The rearrangement links TRBV29-1 to TRBJ1-2; TRBD1 matches at 8 bases. The ends lost 7 bases at V and 0 bases at J; junction bases unmatched: 7. This CDR3 is 14 amino acids long. CDR1 is SQVTM and CDR2 is ANQGSEA in the germline V gene. The CDR3 sequence: CSGARDRTNYGYTF. In DNA form, the CDR3 reads TGCAGCGGCGCCCGGGACAGGACTAACTATGGCTACACCTTC. The full variable domain, with the rest looked up from reference TRBV29-1 and TRBJ1-2, is SAVISQKPSRDICQRGTSLTIQCQVDSQVTMMFWYRQQPGQSLTLIATANQGSEATYESGFVIDKFPISRPNLTFSTLTVSNMSPEDSSIYLCSGARDRTNYGYTFGSGTRLTVV.

The CDR3 DNA reads as TGTGCCAGCAGTCCAGGATCCCAGCGGGGGGGCCTCAATGAGCAGTTCTTC. This sequence encodes CASSPGSQRGGLNEQFF. This chain joins TRBV6-1 and TRBJ2-1; 10 nucleotides agree with TRBD2. J was trimmed by 6 bases and V by 5 bases; bases with no gene match: 13. The CDR3 is made up of 17 amino acids. From germline, CDR1 is MNHNS and CDR2 SASEGT.

V gene TRBV7-2 combines with J gene TRBJ1-5; D might be TRBD1 (5 bases). Trimming removed 0 bases at V and 2 bases at J, with 17 bases between. Germline V lookup: CDR1 SGHTA, CDR2 FQGNSA. The CDR3 is 18 residues long. CDR3 amino acids: CASSLAPVGRAGNQPQHF. DNA of the CDR3: TGTGCCAGCAGCTTAGCCCCCGTGGGCAGGGCCGGCAATCAGCCCCAGCATTTT.

This clonotype has a handful of counts. The chain links TRBV2 to TRBJ2-7; TRBD1 agrees at 7 bases. The CDR3 has 14 residues. The V segment lost 8 bases and the J segment 1 base; nucleotides outside the gene matches: 8. CDR1 and CDR2 (germline): SNHLY, FYNNEI. This chain's CDR3 is CASRQTGISYEQYF. DNA of the CDR3: TGTGCCAGCCGACAGACAGGGATTTCCTACGAGCAGTACTTC.

The J gene is TRBJ1-2, the V gene TRBV29-1, with 8 bases lining up with TRBD1. Trimming removed 7 bases from V and 3 bases from J; junction bases left unmatched: 16. Germline V gene sequence: CDR1 SQVTM, CDR2 ANQGSEA. The CDR3 has 16 amino acids. The CDR3 is CSASGQGVLGHYGYTF. Here the CDR3 DNA reads TGCAGCGCTTCCGGACAGGGCGTATTGGGACACTATGGCTACACCTTC.

The chain recombines TRBV6-2 or TRBV6-3 with TRBJ1-1; tentative D call: TRBD1 (5 bases). The CDR3 extends over 15 amino acids. V was pared by 5 bases and J by 4 bases, with 17 bases between. In germline, CDR1 is MNHEY, CDR2 SVGEGT. The CDR3 coding sequence is TGTGCCAGCAGTCCCACCAGGGATTACGGCACTGAAGCTTTCTTT. Protein product: CASSPTRDYGTEAFF.

In regard to this clonotype: A read error is possible here, since a much larger clone lies one base away. The rearrangement joins TRBV4-1 to TRBJ2-5, with D unresolved. CDR3 length: 13 residues. Germline assignment: CDR1 MGHRA and CDR2 YSYEKL. The CDR3 reads CASSQGIQEAQYF. For the CDR3, the DNA is TGCGCCAGCAGCCAAGGGATCCAAGAGGCCCAGTACTTC.

This clonotype was detected only a few times. The genes are TRBV7-2 and TRBJ2-5, with D possibly being TRBD2 (5 bases). Deletions cut 8 bases from V and 3 bases from J, with 7 bases between. Germline CDR1 is SGHTA and CDR2 is FQGNSA. The CDR3 loop spans 11 amino acids. The CDR3 loop is CASAGEETQYF. The CDR3 DNA sequence: TGTGCCAGCGCCGGGGAAGAGACCCAGTACTTC.

This chain joins TRBV5-6 and TRBJ2-5; TRBD2 matches at 10 bases. V gave up 3 bases and J gave up 2 bases; unmatched junction bases: 7. Germline CDR1 is SGHDT and CDR2 is YYEEEE. This CDR3 region has 16 residues. CDR3 nucleotides: TGTGCCAGCAGCTCCAAGACTAGCGGGTTTCAAGAGACCCAGTACTTC. Protein sequence: CASSSKTSGFQETQYF.

The chain combines TRBV28 with TRBJ1-5; TRBD1 is a possible D gene (5 bases). V shed 3 bases and J shed 4 bases, with 19 bases lying between them. The CDR3 has 17 amino acids. The V gene's germline CDR1 is MDHEN and CDR2 SYDVKM. This chain's CDR3 is CASSFVSGTDSNQPQHF. CDR3 coding DNA: TGTGCCAGCAGTTTCGTTTCGGGGACGGACTCGAATCAGCCCCAGCATTTT.

This clonotype was seen a few times. The chain employs TRBV12-3 or TRBV12-4 and TRBJ2-1, with 7 bases fitting TRBD2. The CDR3 sequence is 13 residues long. The J segment lost 8 bases and the V segment lost 4 bases, leaving 5 bases of the junction unmatched. In DNA form, the CDR3 reads TGTGCCAGCAGTTGGGTCGGGGGGTATGAGCAGTTCTTC. Amino acid sequence: CASSWVGGYEQFF.

The gene calls are TRBV5-6 and TRBJ2-2, with 8 bases lining up with TRBD1. The CDR3 contains 17 residues. Trimming cost V 0 bases and J 2 bases; bases outside gene matches: 6. Looked up from germline, CDR1 is SGHDT and CDR2 is YYEEEE. CDR3 loop: CASSLASGTGNTGELFF. CDR3 coding DNA: TGTGCCAGCAGCTTGGCATCCGGGACAGGCAACACCGGGGAGCTGTTTTTT.